This TCR beta chain was found in a study of blood T cell repertoires in COVID-19. Study overall: The analysed material was cDNA or gDNA that came from T cells, B-cell-depleted T cells, or PBMCs.

The ends were cut back, 7 bases at V and 7 bases at J, with 15 bases in the middle. This CDR3 region has 13 residues. Source study methods: Reference gene primer amplification gave nucleated cell count estimates. Method: immunoSEQ multiplex PCR; TCRdb's copy keeps in-frame clones and lacks some. V, J and clone size were drawn from that table, and D and trimming were deduced from the DNA. The sample lists 80,000 to 95,000 clones, roughly 89% occurring once. V usage is TRBV12-3 or TRBV12-4 and J usage is TRBJ2-3; TRBD1 might be the D (5 bases). The specimen was peripheral blood. This clonotype was sampled from a man in his fifties or sixties with active or convalescent COVID-19. The CDR3 nucleotides are TGTGCCAGCACCGGAGCAACAGGTTATACGCAGTATTTT. This encodes CASTGATGYTQYF.